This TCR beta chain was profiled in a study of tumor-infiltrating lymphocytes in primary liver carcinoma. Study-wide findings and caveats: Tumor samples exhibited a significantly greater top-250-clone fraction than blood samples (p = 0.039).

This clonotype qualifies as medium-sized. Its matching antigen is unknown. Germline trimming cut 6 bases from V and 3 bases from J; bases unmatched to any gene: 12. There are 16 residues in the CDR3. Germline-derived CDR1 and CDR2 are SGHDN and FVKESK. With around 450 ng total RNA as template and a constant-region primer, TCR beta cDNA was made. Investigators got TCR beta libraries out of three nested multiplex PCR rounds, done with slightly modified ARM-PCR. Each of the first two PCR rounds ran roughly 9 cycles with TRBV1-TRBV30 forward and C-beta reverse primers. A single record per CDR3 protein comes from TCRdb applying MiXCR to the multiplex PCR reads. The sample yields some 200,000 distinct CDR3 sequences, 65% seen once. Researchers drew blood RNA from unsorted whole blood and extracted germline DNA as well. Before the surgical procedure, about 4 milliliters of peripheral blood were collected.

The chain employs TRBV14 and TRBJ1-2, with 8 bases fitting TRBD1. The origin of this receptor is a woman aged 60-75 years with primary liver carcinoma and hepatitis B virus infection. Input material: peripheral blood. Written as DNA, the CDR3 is TGTGCCAGCAGTCCATACGACCAGGGGGCCGACTATGGCTACACCTTC. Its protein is CASSPYDQGADYGYTF.